Listed below are T cell receptor beta chains from one sample, sequenced in a study of blood T cell repertoires in COVID-19. Clones were sequenced by immunoSEQ multiplex PCR, and TCRdb holds only the in-frame ones, with some missing. Here the sample spans some 300,000 clones, 90% being singletons. Source material: peripheral blood. Receptors originate from a woman between 35 and 50 years old with COVID-19, enrolled during active disease. CDR3s include the opening cysteine and the closing phenylalanine or tryptophan. A D gene is named only where the DNA matches it firmly. Expanded clones are given a class, and other clones once, few, many or no size at all.

clone_size	v_call	j_call	d_call	cdr3_nt	cdr3_aa
-	TRBV6-2/TRBV6-3	TRBJ1-5	-	TGTGCCAGCAGTTCACCGGGATCCAACCAGCCCCAGCATTTT	CASSSPGSNQPQHF
-	TRBV7-2	TRBJ1-2	-	TGTGCCAGCAGCTTAGGAGGCTATGGCTACACCTTC	CASSLGGYGYTF
-	TRBV5-8	TRBJ1-5	-	TGTGCCAGCAGCTTCGGGTCACGGGGCAATCAGCCCCAGCATTTT	CASSFGSRGNQPQHF
-	TRBV25-1	TRBJ1-6	TRBD1	TGTGCCAGCACTACCGGGACAGTCAATTCACCCCTCCACTTT	CASTTGTVNSPLHF
few	TRBV25-1	TRBJ2-7	-	TGTGCCAGCAGTGAATTTATGGAGCAGTACTTC	CASSEFMEQYF
-	TRBV6-2/TRBV6-3	TRBJ2-7	TRBD2	TGTGCCAGCAGTTTGAGCGGGAGTCTCACCTACGAGCAGTACTTC	CASSLSGSLTYEQYF
-	TRBV2	TRBJ1-1	TRBD1	TGTGCCAGCGGACCGACAGGGCTCACTGAAGCTTTCTTT	CASGPTGLTEAFF
-	TRBV27	TRBJ2-1	TRBD2	TGTGCCAGCACACTATCCGGGACTAGCGGTTACAATGAGCAGTTCTTC	CASTLSGTSGYNEQFF
once	TRBV5-5	TRBJ2-2	TRBD1	TGTGCCAGCAGCTTGGGCCCCTTCGCAGGGGGCGCGAACACCGGGGAGCTGTTTTTT	CASSLGPFAGGANTGELFF
-	TRBV11-2	TRBJ2-1	-	TGTGCCAGCAGCTTAGAGCGGGGAGATGAGCAGTTCTTC	CASSLERGDEQFF
-	TRBV29-1	TRBJ2-3	-	TGCAGCGCCGTGTCCCCCTCGCAGTATTTT	CSAVSPSQYF
-	TRBV4-3	TRBJ2-7	TRBD2	TGCGCCAGCAGCCAAGCCACGGGATCGGTAGCGGGGTCCTACGAGCAGTACTTC	CASSQATGSVAGSYEQYF
-	TRBV19	TRBJ2-7	TRBD1	TGTGCCAGTAGTATAGGGGACAGACCGAGGGACTACGAGCAGTACTTC	CASSIGDRPRDYEQYF
-	TRBV19	TRBJ1-6	TRBD1	TGTGCCAGTAGTATAGGAGGGACAGTTCCTTCTCCCCTCCACTTT	CASSIGGTVPSPLHF
once	TRBV4-3	TRBJ2-1	-	TGCGCCAGCAGCCAAGATTGGTCAGACTACAATGAGCAGTTCTTC	CASSQDWSDYNEQFF
-	TRBV4-1	TRBJ1-4	-	TGCGCCAGCAGCCGGCCTAATGAAAAACTGTTTTTT	CASSRPNEKLFF
-	TRBV29-1	TRBJ2-3	TRBD2	TGCAGCGCGGTAACTCTAGCGGGAGGCACAGATACGCAGTATTTT	CSAVTLAGGTDTQYF
once	TRBV6-5	TRBJ1-2	-	TGTGCCAGCAGTTACCAGACGGGGTATGGCTACACCTTC	CASSYQTGYGYTF
-	TRBV19	TRBJ2-7	-	TGTGCCAGTAGTATAAGGAGGGGCCCGTACTTC	CASSIRRGPYF
once	TRBV27	TRBJ2-7	-	TGTGCCAGCAGTTTCCGGGACACAACCTACGAGCAGTACTTC	CASSFRDTTYEQYF
-	TRBV6-5	TRBJ2-1	TRBD2	TGTGCCAGCCTCGGGGGGACTAGCAATGAGCAGTTCTTC	CASLGGTSNEQFF
-	TRBV7-9	TRBJ2-5	-	TGTGCCAGCAGCTCCGGGACCCAGTACTTC	CASSSGTQYF
-	TRBV24-1	TRBJ1-2	-	TGTGCCACCAGTGACAGGACAGTGGCGGGCTATGGCTACACCTTC	CATSDRTVAGYGYTF
-	TRBV27	TRBJ1-3	-	TGTGCCAGCAGTTTAGTGGGGGCCCCTGGAAACACCATATATTTT	CASSLVGAPGNTIYF
-	TRBV28	TRBJ1-2	-	TGTGCCAGCAGTGCAGACAGCTATGGCTACACCTTC	CASSADSYGYTF
-	TRBV7-2	TRBJ2-1	-	TGTGCCAGCAGCTTAGGGGGGACAAGCTCCTACAATGAGCAGTTCTTC	CASSLGGTSSYNEQFF
-	TRBV6-2/TRBV6-3	TRBJ1-1	TRBD1	TGTGCCAGCAGTTACAACAGGGGGAACACTGAAGCTTTCTTT	CASSYNRGNTEAFF
-	TRBV10-3	TRBJ1-1	TRBD1	TGTGCCATCAGTGTTAGGGGGCTGAACACTGAAGCTTTCTTT	CAISVRGLNTEAFF
once	TRBV29-1	TRBJ1-5	TRBD1	TGCAGCGTTCGGACAGGGGGAGGCAATCAGCCCCAGCATTTT	CSVRTGGGNQPQHF
-	TRBV7-9	TRBJ1-5	-	TGTGCCAGCAGCCTCTTCCAGGGACAGCCCCAGCATTTT	CASSLFQGQPQHF